This T cell receptor (beta chain) is drawn from a study of T cells after yellow fever vaccination. Turning to the study itself: SMART-Seq v4 Ultra Low Input handled preparation of low-cell-number fractions.

Unmatched junction bases numbered 6, after V lost 7 bases and J lost 2 bases. The germline V gene encodes CDR1 LNHDA and CDR2 SQIVND (reference sequence). The CDR3 extends over 14 amino acids. TCR cDNA, made by 5'RACE template switching, carried an added universal primer site and UMIs. TCRdb re-called the 5' RACE reads with MiXCR, one entry per CDR3 protein. The sample comprises some 120,000 distinct CDR3 sequences, 8.9% of which are singletons, and less than 40% rests with the top ten. Sequenced material: CD8+ T cells sorted from PBMCs, taken on the day of the yellow fever booster vaccination. This rearrangement joins TRBV19 to TRBJ1-2, with 8 bases matching TRBD1. The clonotype originates from a man aged 18 to 29 who received the YFV17D yellow fever vaccine. The CDR3 bases are TGTGCCAGTACCCGGACAGGGACAAACTATGGCTACACCTTC. Its translation: CASTRTGTNYGYTF.